What follows are 31 T cell receptor beta chains derived from one specimen sequenced in a study of blood T cell repertoires in COVID-19. Some clones are missing from TCRdb's copy, which holds only in-frame ones; the method was immunoSEQ multiplex PCR. This table holds approximately 250,000 clones, 88% found once. The specimen was PBMCs or T cells enriched from blood (not recorded which). The source of these receptors is a woman in her sixties in a cohort exposed to, infected with or recovered from COVID-19 (not recorded which).

The chain links TRBV21-1 to TRBJ2-1; TRBD2, as called in the table, went unchecked against the DNA. TRBV21-1 is termed a pseudogene. The CDR3 totals 17 residues. Here the CDR3 reads CASSKGLAGGPGNEQFF. DNA for the CDR3: TGTGCCAGCAGCAAGGGACTAGCGGGAGGGCCGGGCAATGAGCAGTTCTTC.

V is TRBV7-2 and J is TRBJ2-1; D remains unclear. Germline lookup yields CDR1 SGHTA and CDR2 FQGNSA. Trimming shortened V by 1 base and J by 3 bases, and 4 bases separated the two germline ends. There are 13 residues in the CDR3. This CDR3 is CASSLGSYNEQFF. CDR3 bases: TGTGCCAGCAGCTTAGGGAGCTACAATGAGCAGTTCTTC. Full variable domain (missing parts from reference TRBV7-2 and TRBJ2-1): GAGVSQSPSNKVTEKGKDVELRCDPISGHTALYWYRQSLGQGLEFLIYFQGNSAPDKSGLPSDRFSAERTGGSVSTLTIQRTQQEDSAVYLCASSLGSYNEQFFGPGTRLTVL.

The gene calls are TRBV11-2 and TRBJ2-7; D is ambiguous. Deletions cut 1 base from V and 2 bases from J, with 6 bases between. Germline V lookup: CDR1 SGHAT, CDR2 FQNNGV. CDR3 size: 13 residues. CDR3 residues: CASSLGQTYEQYF. The CDR3 DNA follows: TGTGCCAGCAGCTTAGGACAAACCTACGAGCAGTACTTC.

The J gene is TRBJ1-6, the V gene TRBV5-1, with a tentative D call TRBD1 (6 bases). The CDR3 has 16 amino acids. Per the germline V gene, CDR1 is SGHRS and CDR2 is YFSETQ. V was clipped by 4 bases and J by 0 bases, with 11 bases between them. The CDR3 here is CASSQKDSSYNSPLHF. As DNA, the CDR3 is TGCGCCAGCAGCCAAAAGGACAGCTCCTATAATTCACCCCTCCACTTT.

The chain has TRBV4-1 and TRBJ2-2, with TRBD1 matching over 9 bases. V trimming: 1 base; J trimming: 6 bases; junction bases outside the gene matches: 12. Germline values: CDR1 MGHRA, CDR2 YSYEKL. The CDR3 runs 18 residues. CDR3 region: CASSQVARDRVGSGELFF. CDR3 nucleotides: TGCGCCAGCAGCCAAGTAGCCCGGGACAGGGTAGGATCCGGGGAGCTGTTTTTT.

This rearrangement joins TRBV28 to TRBJ2-5, with D possibly matching TRBD2 (5 bases). V shed 2 bases and J shed 1 base, with 8 bases lying between them. Germline CDR1 MDHEN, CDR2 SYDVKM. This CDR3 spans 14 amino acids. The CDR3 loop reads CASSLTRSQETQYF. CDR3 sequence (DNA): TGTGCCAGCAGTTTAACTAGGAGCCAAGAGACCCAGTACTTC. Full variable domain (remainder filled in from reference TRBV28 and TRBJ2-5): DVKVTQSSRYLVKRTGEKVFLECVQDMDHENMFWYRQDPGLGLRLIYFSYDVKMKEKGDIPEGYSVSREKKERFSLILESASTNQTSMYLCASSLTRSQETQYFGPGTRLLVL.

This clone was counted once. The chain joins TRBV24-1 to TRBJ1-2; D is possibly TRBD1 (5 bases). Trimming removed 9 bases from V and 5 bases from J, with 15 bases in between. Germline V gives CDR1 KGHDR, CDR2 SFDVKD. The CDR3 length is 13 residues. The CDR3 protein is CATSRAGSYGYTF. The CDR3 DNA reads TGTGCCACCTCCCGGGCAGGGTCATATGGCTACACCTTC.

V is TRBV4-1 and J is TRBJ2-4; D is possibly TRBD2 (5 bases). Germline assignment: CDR1 MGHRA and CDR2 YSYEKL. V was clipped by 4 bases and J by 2 bases, with 30 bases between them. The CDR3 is 21 residues long. As DNA, the CDR3 is TGCGCCAGCAGCCCAGCATACCTCATGCGGACTCTTAGAGGTTCCAAAAACATTCAGTACTTC. This encodes CASSPAYLMRTLRGSKNIQYF.

The J gene is TRBJ2-7, the V gene TRBV2, with 11 positions matching TRBD2. After removal of 5 bases from V and 10 bases from J, the junction contained 16 bases not matched to a gene. Germline V gene lookup returns CDR1 SNHLY and CDR2 FYNNEI. The CDR3 runs to 16 residues. CDR3 in amino acids: CASSPEMGTSGLSQYF. The CDR3 nucleotides read TGTGCCAGCAGTCCAGAAATGGGGACTAGCGGTCTTAGTCAGTACTTC.

The J gene is TRBJ1-4, the V gene TRBV11-2, with TRBD1 as a possible D gene (6 bases). V lost 4 bases to trimming and J lost 8 bases, with 8 bases between them. This CDR3 is built from 12 residues. Germline V lookup: CDR1 SGHAT, CDR2 FQNNGV. CDR3 in DNA: TGTGCCAGCAGCTACGGACAGGAAAAACTGTTTTTT. Its protein product is CASSYGQEKLFF. Complete variable domain (other parts from reference TRBV11-2 and TRBJ1-4): EAGVAQSPRYKIIEKRQSVAFWCNPISGHATLYWYQQILGQGPKLLIQFQNNGVVDDSQLPKDRFSAERLKGVDSTLKIQPAKLEDSAVYLCASSYGQEKLFFGSGTQLSVL.

This clone was recorded only once. The V call is TRBV19, the J call TRBJ2-7, with a weak D call TRBD1 (5 bases). This CDR3 spans 13 amino acids. V was clipped by 5 bases and J by 5 bases, with 13 bases between them. In germline, CDR1 is LNHDA, CDR2 SQIVND (reference sequence). The CDR3 nucleotides are TGTGCCAGTAGTCGAGCAGGGTCCCACGAGCAGTACTTC. Protein product: CASSRAGSHEQYF.

The rearrangement uses TRBV19 and TRBJ2-1; TRBD2 matches at 9 bases. Germline CDR1 is LNHDA and CDR2 is SQIVND (reference sequence). V shed 5 bases, J shed 0 bases, and the junction held 8 bases outside the gene matches. There are 17 residues in the CDR3. CDR3 loop: CASSLGLARPSYNEQFF. In nucleotides, the CDR3 is TGTGCCAGTAGTCTTGGACTAGCGAGGCCCTCCTACAATGAGCAGTTCTTC.

In DNA form, the CDR3 reads TGTGCCAGTAGAGGGGGCGCGGAGACCCAGTACTTC. Its translation: CASRGGAETQYF. The rearrangement uses TRBV19 and TRBJ2-5; TRBD1 agrees at 7 bases. V shed 6 bases and J 5 bases; nucleotides not matched to a gene: 3. CDR1 and CDR2 from the germline V gene are LNHDA and SQIVND (reference sequence). The CDR3 is made up of 12 amino acids.

The genes are TRBV23-1 and TRBJ1-4; maybe TRBD1 (5 bases). TRBV23-1 is reported as an ORF; its role is uncertain. The V and J ends lost 2 bases and 2 bases respectively, with 18 bases between them. This CDR3 has 18 amino acids. The CDR3 nucleotides read TGCGCCAGCAGTCAAAGTGGTATGGGGCGAATGACTAATGAAAAACTGTTTTTT. It specifies CASSQSGMGRMTNEKLFF.

This chain links TRBV9 with TRBJ2-1, with TRBD1 matching over 11 bases. Germline V gene sequence: CDR1 SGDLS, CDR2 YYNGEE. With V trimmed by 4 bases and J by 7 bases, 10 bases remained unmatched. The CDR3 spans 16 residues. The CDR3 here is CASSLQGQGARNEQFF. CDR3 nucleotide sequence: TGTGCCAGCAGCCTCCAAGGACAGGGGGCGCGAAATGAGCAGTTCTTC.

The V call is TRBV6-5, the J call TRBJ2-7; 8 nucleotides agree with TRBD1. The ends lost 2 bases at V and 4 bases at J; junction bases unmatched: 7. The germline V gene encodes CDR1 MNHEY and CDR2 SVGAGI. The CDR3 loop spans 15 amino acids. In DNA form, the CDR3 reads TGTGCCAGCAGTTACGGCCAGACAGGGGATTACGAGCAGTACTTC. It yields the protein CASSYGQTGDYEQYF.

The chain couples TRBV19 to TRBJ2-7, with 7 bases identical to TRBD1. The CDR3 is made up of 15 amino acids. V shed 5 bases and J 3 bases; nucleotides not matched to a gene: 10. CDR1 LNHDA and CDR2 SQIVND come from the germline V gene (reference sequence). The CDR3 region has the DNA TGTGCCAGTAGTTCACAAGGGACAGTTCGCTACGAGCAGTACTTC. This sequence encodes CASSSQGTVRYEQYF.

J is TRBJ2-1 and V is TRBV18; the match to TRBD2 covers 12 bases. CDR1 KGHSH and CDR2 LQKENI come from the germline V gene. The CDR3 contains 15 residues. J gave up 8 bases and V 4 bases, and 6 bases lay outside the gene matches. The CDR3 reads CASSLTSGSGYEQFF. DNA for the CDR3: TGTGCCAGCTCACTGACTAGCGGGAGTGGGTATGAGCAGTTCTTC.

The genes are TRBV2 and TRBJ2-7; 12 bases are shared with TRBD1. CDR3 length: 14 residues. With 5 bases clipped from V and 5 bases from J, the junction kept 4 bases outside the gene matches. CDR1 is SNHLY and CDR2 is FYNNEI in the germline V gene. The CDR3 nucleotides read TGTGCCAGCAGTAAGGGACAGGGGGCCCACGAGCAGTACTTC. It specifies CASSKGQGAHEQYF.

This sequence joins TRBV30 and TRBJ2-1; 13 bases are a match to TRBD2. With 2 bases clipped from V and 9 bases from J, the junction kept 13 bases outside the gene matches. This CDR3 has 17 amino acids. Germline V gives CDR1 GTSNPN, CDR2 SVGIG (reference sequence). CDR3 protein: CAWSKDVGLAGSGEQFF. CDR3 coding DNA: TGTGCCTGGAGTAAAGATGTGGGACTAGCGGGAAGTGGTGAGCAGTTCTTC.

V is TRBV7-6 and J is TRBJ2-5, with TRBD2 as a possible D gene (6 bases). Trimming stripped 5 bases from V and 1 base from J, with 11 bases between. The CDR3 is 14 residues long. The V gene's germline CDR1 is SGHVS and CDR2 FNYEAQ. The CDR3: CASSGGTSQETQYF. In DNA form, the CDR3 reads TGTGCCAGCAGCGGGGGGACTTCCCAAGAGACCCAGTACTTC.

The chain recombines TRBV7-3 with TRBJ2-5; D call uncertain. Trimming stripped 1 base from V and 5 bases from J, with 8 bases between. Germline lookup yields CDR1 SGHTA and CDR2 FQGTGA. The CDR3 consists of 13 residues. The CDR3 loop reads CASSLITEETQYF. CDR3 DNA: TGTGCCAGCAGCTTAATAACGGAGGAGACCCAGTACTTC.

The gene calls are TRBV10-1 and TRBJ2-1; 9 positions agree with TRBD1. Germline V gene data show CDR1 as WNHNN and CDR2 as SYGVQD (reference sequence). CDR3 length equals 13 residues. The V and J ends lost 6 bases and 10 bases, in that order; junction bases with no gene match: 7. CDR3 bases: TGCGCCAGCAGCTCCACAGGGGGCGGGGAGCAGTTCTTC. Translating it yields CASSSTGGGEQFF.

The rearrangement joins TRBV15 to TRBJ1-5; possible D gene TRBD1, 6 bases. CDR1 and CDR2 (germline): LNHNV, YYDKDF (reference sequence). V gave up 1 base and J gave up 6 bases, with 13 bases separating them. The length of the CDR3 is 15 residues. This CDR3 reads CATSRAAGGAQPQHF. The CDR3 bases are TGTGCCACCAGCAGAGCTGCGGGGGGGGCTCAGCCCCAGCATTTT. Full variable domain (outside the CDR3, taken from reference TRBV15 and TRBJ1-5): DAMVIQNPRYQVTQFGKPVTLSCSQTLNHNVMYWYQQKSSQAPKLLFHYYDKDFNNEADTPDNFQSRRPNTSFCFLDIRSPGLGDTAMYLCATSRAAGGAQPQHFGDGTRLSIL.

The chain has TRBV3-1 (or the pseudogene TRBV3-2) and TRBJ2-7, with 7 bases that match TRBD1. V was pared by 0 bases and J by 2 bases, with 1 base of the junction left unmatched. This CDR3 has 14 residues. The germline gives CDR1 LGHDT, CDR2 YNNKEL (reference sequence). This chain's CDR3 is CASSQEGTAYEQYF. CDR3 DNA sequence: TGTGCCAGCAGCCAAGAGGGGACAGCCTACGAGCAGTACTTC.

The chain combines TRBV7-9 with TRBJ2-5, with 10 bases aligning to TRBD2. The germline CDR1 and CDR2 sequences are SEHNR and FQNEAQ (reference sequence). Trimming removed 2 bases from V and 5 bases from J; junction bases left unmatched: 8. The CDR3 consists of 16 residues. This chain's CDR3 is CASSLPSGRGAETQYF. The CDR3 region has the DNA TGTGCCAGCAGCTTACCTAGCGGGAGAGGGGCGGAGACCCAGTACTTC.

The chain links TRBV10-1 to TRBJ2-3; 10 bases agree with TRBD2. Germline V lookup: CDR1 WNHNN, CDR2 SYGVQD (reference sequence). CDR3 size: 16 residues. J lost 5 bases, V lost 2 bases, and 7 bases had no gene match. The CDR3 spells CASSEASGSRLDTQYF. Written as DNA, the CDR3 is TGCGCCAGCAGTGAGGCTAGCGGGAGCAGGTTAGATACGCAGTATTTT.

The rearrangement joins TRBV28 to TRBJ2-2, with TRBD2 matching 8 bases. The CDR3 is 16 residues long. V lost 7 bases, J lost 2 bases, and 9 bases stayed unmatched. The germline CDR1 and CDR2 sequences are MDHEN and SYDVKM. The CDR3 DNA is TGTGCCAGCATCCCTAGGCGGGGGGTTAACACCGGGGAGCTGTTTTTT. This codes for CASIPRRGVNTGELFF. The full variable domain, in which reference TRBV28 and TRBJ2-2 provide the parts outside the CDR3, is DVKVTQSSRYLVKRTGEKVFLECVQDMDHENMFWYRQDPGLGLRLIYFSYDVKMKEKGDIPEGYSVSREKKERFSLILESASTNQTSMYLCASIPRRGVNTGELFFGEGSRLTVL.

This chain uses TRBV29-1 with TRBJ2-7, with 9 positions matching TRBD1. This CDR3 is 13 amino acids long. Germline V gives CDR1 SQVTM, CDR2 ANQGSEA. J lost 0 bases, V lost 5 bases, and 2 bases had no gene match. The CDR3 reads CSVKGQGSYEQYF. The CDR3 DNA sequence: TGCAGCGTTAAGGGACAGGGCTCCTACGAGCAGTACTTC.

The chain employs TRBV19 and TRBJ1-2; D might be TRBD1 (6 bases). The germline gives CDR1 LNHDA, CDR2 SQIVND (reference sequence). V was pared by 3 bases and J by 8 bases, with 10 bases between. The CDR3 length is 12 residues. The CDR3 DNA reads as TGTGCCAGTAGTATCAGGGGAAAGGGCTACACCTTC. Its translation: CASSIRGKGYTF.

V and J are TRBV7-9 and TRBJ2-1; the match to TRBD2 covers 13 bases. Trimming at V came to 5 bases and at J to 7 bases, leaving 5 bases not matched to a gene. This CDR3 spans 15 amino acids. Per germline, CDR1 SEHNR and CDR2 FQNEAQ (reference sequence). The CDR3 sequence: CASSAGTSGTNEQFF. In DNA form, the CDR3 reads TGTGCCAGCAGCGCCGGGACTAGCGGGACGAATGAGCAGTTCTTC.